The text below deals with one TCR beta chain. Original handling: Amplifying reference gene primers gave estimates of nucleated cell counts. The table came from immunoSEQ multiplex PCR; TCRdb's copy has only in-frame clones and leaves some out. Clone size and the V and J calls come from that table; the DNA yielded D and trimming. The sample holds approximately 190,000 clones; less than 90% are singletons and the top ten take around 6.1%. Germline values: CDR1 MNHEY, CDR2 SVGAGI. The CDR3 runs 15 residues. The J segment lost 3 bases and the V segment lost 0 bases, leaving 1 base of the junction unmatched. These data are taken from a study of blood T cell repertoires in COVID-19. About the study: Specimens from acute and convalescent COVID-19 originated in the United States, Italy and Spain. PBMCs, B-cell-depleted T cells, or T cells provided the cDNA or gDNA that made up the material.

The clonotype originates from a woman between 35 and 50 years old with acute or convalescent COVID-19. The sample comprised peripheral blood. The chain is built from TRBV6-5 and TRBJ2-7; TRBD2 aligns across 11 bases. CDR3 in DNA: TGTGCCAGCAGTTACTCGACTAGCGGGATCTACGAGCAGTACTTC. As protein: CASSYSTSGIYEQYF.